Listed below are T cell receptor beta chains from one sample, sequenced in a study of patients and donors after allogeneic stem cell transplantation. TCRdb itself ran the RT-PCR reads through MiXCR, one entry per CDR3 protein. The repertoire includes hundreds of thousands of distinct CDR3 sequences, 16% of them detected once, and around 6.8% sits in the top ten. Sequencing input: blood, either unsorted or a sorted T cell fraction (not recorded which). These receptors were collected from a human donor who was either an allogeneic HSCT recipient or a stem cell or donor lymphocyte infusion donor (not recorded which). It is not recorded whose cells these are; they may come from a transplant donor. CDR3s include the opening cysteine and the closing phenylalanine or tryptophan. The D gene is left open where the match is weak. Rows give clone size only sometimes, using once, few, many, or a class for an expanded clone.

cdr3_length,v_call,d_call,j_call,clone_size,cdr3_aa,cdr3_nt
15,TRBV2,TRBD1,TRBJ1-1,few,CASSEYWTGNTEAFF,TGTGCCAGCAGTGAATATTGGACAGGGAACACTGAAGCTTTCTTT
15,TRBV24-1,TRBD1,TRBJ1-1,-,CATSSGRGTNTEAFF,TGTGCCACCAGTTCTGGCAGGGGGACGAACACTGAAGCTTTCTTT
11,TRBV20-1,-,TRBJ2-4,few,CSARRVNIQYF,TGCAGTGCGCGCAGGGTAAACATTCAGTACTTC
16,TRBV15,-,TRBJ2-2,few,CATSRDGGKNTGELFF,TGTGCCACCAGCAGAGACGGTGGGAAGAACACCGGGGAGCTGTTTTTT
15,TRBV14,-,TRBJ2-1,-,CASSQDPGTLNEQFF,TGTGCCAGCAGCCAAGATCCCGGGACTCTCAATGAGCAGTTCTTC
16,TRBV24-1,TRBD2,TRBJ2-2,-,CATSSGGLTSPGELFF,TGTGCCACCTCTTCGGGGGGGCTGACTAGTCCCGGGGAGCTGTTTTTT
16,TRBV12-3/TRBV12-4,-,TRBJ2-3,-,CASTHLEAASTDTQYF,TGTGCCAGCACCCACCTGGAGGCAGCTAGCACAGATACGCAGTATTTT
15,TRBV7-2,-,TRBJ1-1,few,CASSLLLGQSREAFF,TGTGCCAGCAGCCTTTTACTTGGACAGAGCAGGGAAGCTTTCTTT
13,TRBV20-1,-,TRBJ1-5,-,CSAVGNRAQPQHF,TGCAGTGCTGTGGGGAACAGGGCACAGCCCCAGCATTTT
14,TRBV27,-,TRBJ2-4,few,CASGPLLAKNIQYF,TGTGCCAGCGGCCCTCTTTTAGCCAAAAACATTCAGTACTTC
17,TRBV4-2,-,TRBJ2-2,-,CASSQDHLKDSSGELFF,TGTGCCAGCAGCCAAGACCACCTCAAGGACTCATCCGGGGAGCTGTTTTTT
15,TRBV7-9,-,TRBJ1-3,many,CASSERGPSGNTIYF,TGTGCCAGCAGCGAACGGGGTCCTTCTGGAAACACCATATATTTT
13,TRBV7-2,TRBD2,TRBJ2-1,few,CASSRDYRNEQFF,TGTGCCAGCAGCCGGGACTACCGGAATGAGCAGTTCTTC
11,TRBV29-1,-,TRBJ2-7,many,CSVGHRREQYF,TGCAGCGTTGGCCACAGGCGGGAGCAGTACTTC
15,TRBV19,-,TRBJ1-2,few,CASTSGRIPPYGYTF,TGTGCCAGTACCTCTGGGAGGATCCCTCCATATGGCTACACCTTC
14,TRBV3-1,TRBD2,TRBJ2-5,-,CASSLLAEQETQYF,TGTGCCAGCAGTCTACTAGCGGAACAAGAGACCCAGTACTTC
15,TRBV5-1,TRBD1,TRBJ2-7,few,CASSLSGTGFDEQYF,TGCGCCAGCAGCCTTTCCGGGACAGGGTTCGACGAGCAGTACTTC
13,TRBV7-2,-,TRBJ2-3,few,CASSNRPPDTQYF,TGTGCCAGCAGTAACCGGCCCCCAGATACGCAGTATTTT
15,TRBV20-1,TRBD2,TRBJ2-7,few,CSAHSTPGGLYEQYF,TGCAGTGCCCACTCGACCCCGGGAGGCTTATACGAGCAGTACTTC
13,TRBV27,-,TRBJ2-7,many,CASSVSPSYEQYF,TGTGCCAGCAGTGTTAGTCCCTCCTACGAGCAGTACTTC